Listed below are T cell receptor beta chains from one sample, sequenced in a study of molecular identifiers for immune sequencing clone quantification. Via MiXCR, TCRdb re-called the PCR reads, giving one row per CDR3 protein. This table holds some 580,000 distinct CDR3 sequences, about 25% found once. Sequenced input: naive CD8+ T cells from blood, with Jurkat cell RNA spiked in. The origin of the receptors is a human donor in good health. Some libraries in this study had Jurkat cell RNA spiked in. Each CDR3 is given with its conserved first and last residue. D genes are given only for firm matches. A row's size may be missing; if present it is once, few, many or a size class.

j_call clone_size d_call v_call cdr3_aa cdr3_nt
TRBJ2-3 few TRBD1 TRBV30 CAWSGGQGFTDTQYF TGTGCCTGGAGTGGGGGACAGGGCTTCACAGATACGCAGTATTTT
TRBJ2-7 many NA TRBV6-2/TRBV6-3 CASSYSRQKSSYEQYF TGTGCCAGCAGTTACTCACGGCAGAAGTCCAGCTACGAGCAGTACTTC
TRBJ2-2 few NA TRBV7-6 CASSSVVTGELFF TGTGCCAGCAGCTCCGTAGTGACCGGGGAGCTGTTTTTT
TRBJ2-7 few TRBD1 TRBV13 CASSDRVLREQYF TGTGCCAGCAGCGACAGGGTTTTGCGCGAGCAGTACTTC
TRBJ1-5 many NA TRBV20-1 CSARDLGRDQPQHF TGCAGTGCTAGAGATCTAGGGCGAGATCAGCCCCAGCATTTT
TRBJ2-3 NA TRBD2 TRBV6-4 CASKPGLAGPLTDTQYF TGTGCCAGCAAACCCGGACTAGCGGGACCCCTCACAGATACGCAGTATTTT
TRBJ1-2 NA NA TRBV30 CAWNPIYTMGYTF TGTGCCTGGAACCCCATATATACCATGGGCTACACCTTC
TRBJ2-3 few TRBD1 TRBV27 CASSLLTGSFTDTQYF TGTGCCAGCAGTTTATTGACAGGGAGTTTCACAGATACGCAGTATTTT
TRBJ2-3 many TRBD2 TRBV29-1 CSVVTSGITDTQYF TGCAGCGTGGTCACTAGCGGGATCACAGATACGCAGTATTTT
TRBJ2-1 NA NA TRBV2 CASSDWQGSYNEQFF TGTGCCAGCAGTGACTGGCAGGGATCCTACAATGAGCAGTTCTTC
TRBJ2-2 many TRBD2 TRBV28 CASSPLALGGELFF TGTGCCAGCAGTCCACTAGCGCTGGGCGGGGAGCTGTTTTTT
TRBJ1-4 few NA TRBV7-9 CASSSRSKYNEKLFF TGTGCCAGCAGCTCCCGATCCAAATATAATGAAAAACTGTTTTTT
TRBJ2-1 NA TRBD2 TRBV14 CASSQEVGLAAYNEQFF TGTGCCAGCAGCCAAGAGGTAGGACTAGCGGCCTACAATGAGCAGTTCTTC
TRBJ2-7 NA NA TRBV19 CASSIAGNEQYF TGTGCCAGTAGTATCGCCGGTAACGAGCAGTACTTC
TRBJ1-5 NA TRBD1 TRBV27 CASSRGQGRGLHF TGTGCCAGCAGCCGAGGACAGGGCCGAGGGTTGCATTTT
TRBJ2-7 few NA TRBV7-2 CASSSSGQGSYEQYF TGTGCCAGCAGCTCCTCGGGGCAGGGTAGCTACGAGCAGTACTTC
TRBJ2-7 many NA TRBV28 CASSQFYEQYF TGTGCCAGCAGTCAATTCTACGAGCAGTACTTC
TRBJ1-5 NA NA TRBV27 CASSLVYKNQPQHF TGTGCCAGCAGTTTAGTGTACAAAAATCAGCCCCAGCATTTT
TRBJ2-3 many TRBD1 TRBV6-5 CASSGTGALSTDTQYF TGTGCCAGCAGTGGCACAGGGGCCCTTAGCACAGATACGCAGTATTTT
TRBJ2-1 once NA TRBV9 CASSPNPGDKQFF TGTGCCAGCAGCCCGAACCCAGGCGATAAGCAGTTCTTC
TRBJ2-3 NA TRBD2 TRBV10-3 CAIKTSEISTDTQYF TGTGCCATCAAAACTAGCGAAATTAGCACAGATACGCAGTATTTT
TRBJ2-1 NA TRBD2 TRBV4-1 CASSQELAGASYNEQFF TGCGCCAGCAGCCAAGAGCTAGCGGGAGCGTCCTACAATGAGCAGTTCTTC
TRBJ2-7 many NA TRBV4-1 CASSQEVARAEQYF TGCGCCAGCAGCCAAGAGGTTGCCCGGGCGGAGCAGTACTTC
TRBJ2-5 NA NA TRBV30 CAWTARAAPQYF TGTGCCTGGACCGCCCGGGCCGCGCCCCAGTACTTC
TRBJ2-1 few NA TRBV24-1 CATSEGKPSYNEQFF TGTGCCACCAGTGAAGGCAAACCCTCCTACAATGAGCAGTTCTTC
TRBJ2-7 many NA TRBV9 CASSPVPTPLYEQYF TGTGCCAGCAGCCCGGTCCCCACTCCCCTTTACGAGCAGTACTTC
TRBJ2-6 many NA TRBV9 CASSEGRPKGANVLTF TGTGCCAGCAGCGAGGGCAGGCCGAAGGGGGCCAACGTCCTGACTTTC
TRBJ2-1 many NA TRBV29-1 CSVWDTPYNEQFF TGCAGCGTTTGGGACACCCCCTACAATGAGCAGTTCTTC
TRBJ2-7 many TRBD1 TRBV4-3 CASSQGQGLAYEQYF TGCGCCAGCAGCCAAGGACAGGGGCTAGCCTACGAGCAGTACTTC
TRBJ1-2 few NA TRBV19 CASSDMIWGNYGYTF TGTGCCAGTAGTGATATGATATGGGGCAACTATGGCTACACCTTC
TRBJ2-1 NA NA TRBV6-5 CASSYSFGSYNEQFF TGTGCCAGCAGTTACTCTTTTGGGTCATACAATGAGCAGTTCTTC
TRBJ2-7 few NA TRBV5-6 CASSLAAHDLEQYF TGTGCCAGCAGCTTGGCCGCCCATGACCTCGAGCAGTACTTC
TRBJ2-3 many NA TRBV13 CASSFSGVMTDTQYF TGTGCCAGCAGCTTTTCGGGAGTGATGACAGATACGCAGTATTTT
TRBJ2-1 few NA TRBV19 CASSSGDHINEQFF TGTGCCAGTAGTTCGGGGGACCATATCAATGAGCAGTTCTTC
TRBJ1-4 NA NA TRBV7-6 CASSFHGESSEKLFF TGTGCCAGCAGCTTCCATGGTGAATCGAGTGAAAAACTGTTTTTT
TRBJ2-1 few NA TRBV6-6 CASSYRPGEPTYNEQFF TGTGCCAGCAGTTACCGTCCCGGGGAACCCACCTACAATGAGCAGTTCTTC
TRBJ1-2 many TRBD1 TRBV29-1 CSVATGADYGYTF TGCAGCGTAGCGACAGGGGCGGACTATGGCTACACCTTC
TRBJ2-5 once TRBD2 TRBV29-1 CSVEDLGLAGHTSETHYF TGCAGCGTTGAAGATCTAGGACTAGCGGGACATACATCGGAGACCCACTACTTC
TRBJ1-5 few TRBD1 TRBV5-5 CASSSDRRNQPQHF TGTGCCAGCAGCTCGGACAGGAGAAATCAGCCCCAGCATTTT
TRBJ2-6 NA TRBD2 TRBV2 CASSIGGEPSSGANALTF TGTGCCAGCAGCATTGGGGGGGAACCAAGCTCTGGGGCCAACGCCCTGACTTTC
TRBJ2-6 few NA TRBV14 CASSQDLSATPWANVLTF TGTGCCAGCAGCCAAGATTTGTCCGCGACTCCATGGGCCAACGTCCTGACTTTC
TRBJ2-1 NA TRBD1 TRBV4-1 CASSQDRDSFNEQFF TGCGCCAGCAGCCAGGACCGGGACAGTTTTAATGAGCAGTTCTTC
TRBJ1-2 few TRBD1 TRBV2 CASMGDRGVFGYTF TGTGCCAGCATGGGAGACAGGGGAGTTTTCGGCTACACCTTC
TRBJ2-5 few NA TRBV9 CASSATIGETQYF TGTGCCAGCAGCGCGACGATCGGGGAGACCCAGTACTTC
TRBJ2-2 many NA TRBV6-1 CASSELINTGELFF TGTGCCAGCAGTGAACTTATAAACACCGGGGAGCTGTTTTTT
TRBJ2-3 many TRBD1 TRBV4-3 CASSQEQGVDTQYF TGCGCCAGCAGCCAAGAACAGGGGGTTGATACGCAGTATTTT
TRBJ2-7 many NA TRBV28 CASSGSSYEQYF TGTGCCAGCAGCGGCAGCTCCTACGAGCAGTACTTC
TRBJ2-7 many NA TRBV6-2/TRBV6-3 CASSYEAGKDEQYF TGTGCCAGCAGTTACGAGGCAGGGAAGGACGAGCAGTACTTC
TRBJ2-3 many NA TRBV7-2 CAIASDNTDTQYF TGTGCCATCGCGTCGGATAACACAGATACGCAGTATTTT
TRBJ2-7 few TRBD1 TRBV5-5 CASSRGTGENYEQYF TGTGCCAGCAGCCGTGGGACAGGGGAGAACTACGAGCAGTACTTC
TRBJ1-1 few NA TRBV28 CASSRGEVTEAFF TGTGCCAGCAGCCGGGGTGAGGTTACTGAAGCTTTCTTT
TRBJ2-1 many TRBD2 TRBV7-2 CASSLEGGLAGRTQFF TGTGCCAGCAGCTTAGAAGGGGGACTAGCGGGCCGGACCCAGTTCTTC
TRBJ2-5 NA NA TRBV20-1 CSARAGRYQETQYF TGCAGTGCTAGAGCGGGACGGTACCAAGAGACCCAGTACTTC
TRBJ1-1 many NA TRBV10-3 CAISDGDPNTEAFF TGTGCCATCAGTGATGGGGACCCGAACACTGAAGCTTTCTTT
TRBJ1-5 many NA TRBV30 CAWSVHPNQPQHF TGTGCCTGGAGTGTACATCCCAATCAGCCCCAGCATTTT
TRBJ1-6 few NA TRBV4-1 CASSHDDNSPLHF TGCGCCAGCAGCCACGATGATAATTCACCCCTCCACTTT
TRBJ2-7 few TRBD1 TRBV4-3 CASSQDKDRGHEQYF TGCGCCAGCAGCCAAGATAAGGACAGGGGGCACGAGCAGTACTTC
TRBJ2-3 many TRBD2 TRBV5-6 CASSWDLERGGMQYF TGTGCCAGCAGTTGGGATCTTGAGCGGGGGGGCATGCAGTATTTT
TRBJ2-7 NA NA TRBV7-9 CASSLWESYEQYF TGTGCCAGCAGCCTGTGGGAGTCCTACGAGCAGTACTTC